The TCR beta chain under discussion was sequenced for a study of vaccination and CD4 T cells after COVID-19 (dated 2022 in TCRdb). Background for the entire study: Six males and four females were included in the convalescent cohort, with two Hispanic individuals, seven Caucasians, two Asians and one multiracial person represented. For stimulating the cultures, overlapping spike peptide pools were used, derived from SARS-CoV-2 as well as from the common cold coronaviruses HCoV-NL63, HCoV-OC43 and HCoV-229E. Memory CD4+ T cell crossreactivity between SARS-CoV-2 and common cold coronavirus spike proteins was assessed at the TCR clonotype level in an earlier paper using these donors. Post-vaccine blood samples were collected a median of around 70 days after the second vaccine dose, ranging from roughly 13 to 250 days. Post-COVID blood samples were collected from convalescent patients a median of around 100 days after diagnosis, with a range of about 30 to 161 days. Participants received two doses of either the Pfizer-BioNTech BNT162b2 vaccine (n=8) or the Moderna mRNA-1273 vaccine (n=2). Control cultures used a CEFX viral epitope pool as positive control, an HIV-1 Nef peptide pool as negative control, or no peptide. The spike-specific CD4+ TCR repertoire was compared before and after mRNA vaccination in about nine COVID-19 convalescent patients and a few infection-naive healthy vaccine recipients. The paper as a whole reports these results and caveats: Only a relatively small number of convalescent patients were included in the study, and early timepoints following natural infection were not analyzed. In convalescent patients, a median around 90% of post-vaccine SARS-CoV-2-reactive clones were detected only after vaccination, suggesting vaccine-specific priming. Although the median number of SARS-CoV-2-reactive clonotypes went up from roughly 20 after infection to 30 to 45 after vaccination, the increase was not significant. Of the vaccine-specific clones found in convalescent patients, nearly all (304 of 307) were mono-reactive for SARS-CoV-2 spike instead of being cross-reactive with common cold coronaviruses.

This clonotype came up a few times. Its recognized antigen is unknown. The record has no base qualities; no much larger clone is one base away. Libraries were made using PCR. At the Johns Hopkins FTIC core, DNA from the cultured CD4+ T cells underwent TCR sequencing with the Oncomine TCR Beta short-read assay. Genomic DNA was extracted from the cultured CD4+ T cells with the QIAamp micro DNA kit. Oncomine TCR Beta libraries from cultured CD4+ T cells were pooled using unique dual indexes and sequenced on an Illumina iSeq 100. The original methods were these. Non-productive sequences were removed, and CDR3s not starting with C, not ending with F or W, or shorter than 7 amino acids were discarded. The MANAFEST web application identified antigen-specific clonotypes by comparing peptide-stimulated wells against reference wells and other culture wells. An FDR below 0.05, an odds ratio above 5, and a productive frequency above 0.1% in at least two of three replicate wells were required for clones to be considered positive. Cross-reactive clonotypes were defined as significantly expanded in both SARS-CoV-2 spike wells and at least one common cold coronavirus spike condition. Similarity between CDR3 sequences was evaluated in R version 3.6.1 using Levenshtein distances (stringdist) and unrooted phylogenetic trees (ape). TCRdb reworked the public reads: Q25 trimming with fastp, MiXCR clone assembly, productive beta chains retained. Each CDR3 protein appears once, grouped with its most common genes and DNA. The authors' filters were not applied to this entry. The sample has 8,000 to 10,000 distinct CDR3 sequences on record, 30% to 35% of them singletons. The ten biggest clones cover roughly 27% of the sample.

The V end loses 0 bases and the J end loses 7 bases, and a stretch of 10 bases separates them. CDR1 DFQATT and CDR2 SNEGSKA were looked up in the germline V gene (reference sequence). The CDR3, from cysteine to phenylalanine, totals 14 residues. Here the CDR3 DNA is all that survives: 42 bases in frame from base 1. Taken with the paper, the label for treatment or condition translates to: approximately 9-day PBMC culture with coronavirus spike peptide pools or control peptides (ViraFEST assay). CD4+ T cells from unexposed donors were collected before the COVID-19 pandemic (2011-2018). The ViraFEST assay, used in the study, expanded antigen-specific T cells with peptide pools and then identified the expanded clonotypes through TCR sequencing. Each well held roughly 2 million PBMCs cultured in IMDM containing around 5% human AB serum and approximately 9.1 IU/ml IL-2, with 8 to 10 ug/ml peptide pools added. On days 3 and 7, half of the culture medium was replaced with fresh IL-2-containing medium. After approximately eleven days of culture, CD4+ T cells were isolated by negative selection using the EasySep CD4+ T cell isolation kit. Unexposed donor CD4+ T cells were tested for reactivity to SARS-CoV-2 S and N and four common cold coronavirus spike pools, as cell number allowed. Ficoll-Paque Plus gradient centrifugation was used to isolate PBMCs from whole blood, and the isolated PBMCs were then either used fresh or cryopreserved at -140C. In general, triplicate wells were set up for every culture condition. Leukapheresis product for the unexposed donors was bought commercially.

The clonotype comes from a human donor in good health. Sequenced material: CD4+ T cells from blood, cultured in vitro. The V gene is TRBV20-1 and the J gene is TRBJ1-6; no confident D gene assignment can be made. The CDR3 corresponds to CSARDSTENSPLHF. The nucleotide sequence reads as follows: TGCAGTGCTAGAGATAGTACGGAGAATTCACCCCTCCACTTT.